These T cell receptor beta chains were read from a single sample in a study of cytomegalovirus exposure and HLA in healthy donors. Assay used: immunoSEQ multiplex PCR; TCRdb lists only in-frame clones, some missing. The repertoire holds more than 100,000 clones, with roughly 65% as singletons. Sample: PBMCs. The receptors were gathered from a man aged 40-50 years in good health and CMV-seropositive. Both conserved end residues are part of each CDR3. D genes are given only for firm matches. Expanded clones get a size class; other rows say once, few or many, or leave the size out.

j_call clone_size d_call v_call cdr3_aa cdr3_nt
TRBJ2-7 few TRBD2 TRBV9 CASSAGLAGPYEQYF TGTGCCAGCAGTGCGGGACTAGCGGGCCCCTACGAGCAGTACTTC
TRBJ1-5 NA NA TRBV30 CAWSTSGHQPQHF TGTGCCTGGAGTACCAGTGGCCATCAGCCCCAGCATTTT
TRBJ2-3 once TRBD1 TRBV19 CASSPRTGAGTDTQYF TGTGCCAGTAGTCCCCGGACAGGGGCAGGCACAGATACGCAGTATTTT
TRBJ2-3 once TRBD2 TRBV29-1 CSVEIGGGSYTQYF TGCAGCGTTGAAATTGGCGGGGGATCGTATACGCAGTATTTT
TRBJ1-1 NA NA TRBV27 CASSSWGLGGEETEAFF TGTGCCAGCAGTTCTTGGGGCCTTGGAGGGGAAGAAACTGAAGCTTTCTTT
TRBJ1-2 NA TRBD1 TRBV7-9 CASSSGQGNYGCTF TGTGCCAGCAGCTCGGGACAGGGGAACTATGGCTGCACCTTC
TRBJ2-5 NA NA TRBV13 CASSRAGMETQYF TGTGCCAGCTCTAGGGCGGGAATGGAGACCCAGTACTTC
TRBJ2-7 NA TRBD2 TRBV7-2 CASSLQGLAGAAEQYF TGTGCCAGCAGCTTACAAGGACTAGCGGGAGCGGCCGAGCAGTACTTC
TRBJ2-7 NA NA TRBV28 CASTRPDSTRFEQYF TGTGCCAGCACCCGCCCAGATAGCACTAGGTTCGAGCAGTACTTC
TRBJ2-7 NA NA TRBV2 CASSENASGYYEQYF TGTGCCAGCAGTGAAAACGCCTCGGGGTACTACGAGCAGTACTTC
TRBJ1-1 NA NA TRBV6-5 CASSYTSVPREAFF TGTGCCAGCAGTTACACGAGCGTGCCGAGAGAAGCTTTCTTT
TRBJ2-3 NA TRBD1 TRBV7-9 CASSRGQGKGYF TGTGCCAGCAGCCGAGGACAGGGGAAGGGGTATTTT
TRBJ2-3 NA NA TRBV5-1 CASSLLGLGGGPDTQYF TGCGCCAGCAGCTTGCTTGGTTTAGGGGGGGGCCCAGATACGCAGTATTTT
TRBJ2-7 NA NA TRBV7-3 CASSRQGGVVYEQYF TGTGCCAGCAGTAGGCAGGGCGGTGTTGTCTACGAGCAGTACTTC
TRBJ2-4 NA NA TRBV4-1 CASSLVFGSEDGAKNIQYF TGCGCCAGCAGCCTTGTATTCGGGAGCGAGGACGGCGCCAAAAACATTCAGTACTTC
TRBJ2-5 NA NA TRBV5-4 CASSLFGEETQYF TGTGCCAGCAGCTTGTTCGGAGAAGAGACCCAGTACTTC
TRBJ2-2 NA NA TRBV9 CASSARPHGGTNTGELFF TGTGCCAGCAGCGCGAGGCCCCACGGGGGAACGAACACCGGGGAGCTGTTTTTT
TRBJ2-1 NA TRBD2 TRBV7-8 CASSFSGSKTLNYNEQFF TGTGCCAGCAGTTTCAGCGGGAGTAAGACCCTTAACTACAATGAGCAGTTCTTC
TRBJ2-1 NA TRBD2 TRBV6-6 CASSFSGGPYNEQFF TGTGCCAGCAGTTTTAGCGGGGGGCCTTACAATGAGCAGTTCTTC
TRBJ1-3 NA NA TRBV18 CASSPDRTSGNTIYF TGTGCCAGCTCACCGGACAGAACCTCTGGAAACACCATATATTTT
TRBJ2-1 NA TRBD2 TRBV5-1 CASSTGLAGERGNEQFF TGCGCCAGCAGCACGGGACTAGCGGGAGAACGAGGCAATGAGCAGTTCTTC
TRBJ1-2 once TRBD1 TRBV5-6 CASSSWDRVVYGYTF TGTGCCAGCAGCAGTTGGGACAGGGTTGTTTATGGCTACACCTTC
TRBJ2-1 NA TRBD1 TRBV4-1 CASSQRLGQGSSYNEQFF TGCGCCAGCAGCCAACGATTGGGACAGGGAAGCTCCTACAATGAGCAGTTCTTC
TRBJ2-1 NA NA TRBV5-6 CASSYNQGTYNEQFF TGTGCCAGCAGCTATAACCAGGGTACCTACAATGAGCAGTTCTTC
TRBJ2-3 NA TRBD2 TRBV4-2 CASSQGSGDTDTQYF TGTGCCAGCAGCCAAGGTAGCGGGGACACAGATACGCAGTATTTT
TRBJ1-6 NA TRBD1 TRBV19 CASSMDRGNSPLHF TGTGCCAGTAGTATGGACAGGGGCAACTCACCCCTCCACTTT
TRBJ2-7 NA TRBD2 TRBV19 CASSPDGSGAWSYEQYF TGTGCCAGTAGCCCCGATGGAAGCGGGGCCTGGTCCTACGAGCAGTACTTC
TRBJ1-2 few NA TRBV18 CASSPDDNYGYTF TGTGCCAGCTCACCAGATGACAATTATGGCTACACCTTC
TRBJ2-7 few TRBD2 TRBV7-9 CASSSGLAGFYEQYF TGTGCCAGCAGCTCGGGACTAGCGGGGTTCTACGAGCAGTACTTC
TRBJ2-1 NA TRBD1 TRBV2 CASDELGQGADEQFF TGTGCCAGCGACGAGCTGGGACAGGGGGCGGATGAGCAGTTCTTC
TRBJ2-3 NA TRBD1 TRBV15 CATSFGQGFTDTQYF TGTGCCACCAGCTTTGGACAGGGCTTCACAGATACGCAGTATTTT
TRBJ2-1 NA NA TRBV11-2 CASSLGETSFSYNEQFF TGTGCCAGCAGCTTAGGAGAAACTAGTTTCTCTTACAATGAGCAGTTCTTC
TRBJ2-7 NA TRBD1 TRBV6-5 CASSYSKTGSYEQYF TGTGCCAGCAGTTACTCGAAGACAGGGTCCTACGAGCAGTACTTC
TRBJ2-7 NA TRBD1 TRBV18 CASSPLDRAGEQYF TGTGCCAGCTCACCACTGGACAGGGCTGGCGAGCAGTACTTC
TRBJ2-7 NA NA TRBV7-2 CASSLAHSSYEQYF TGTGCCAGCAGCTTAGCCCACAGCTCCTACGAGCAGTACTTC
TRBJ2-7 NA NA TRBV6-5 CASRPGSRYEQYF TGTGCCAGCAGACCAGGGTCGCGGTACGAGCAGTACTTC
TRBJ2-7 NA NA TRBV6-6 CASSYPGSYEQYF TGTGCCAGCAGTTACCCCGGGTCCTACGAGCAGTACTTC
TRBJ2-2 NA NA TRBV30 CAWSVSSNTGELFF TGTGCCTGGAGTGTCAGTTCGAACACCGGGGAGCTGTTTTTT
TRBJ2-1 NA TRBD1 TRBV12-5 CASAGRGHEQFF TGTGCTAGTGCAGGCAGGGGGCATGAGCAGTTCTTC
TRBJ1-6 NA TRBD1 TRBV18 CASSPTGNHNSPLHF TGTGCCAGCTCACCGACAGGGAACCATAATTCACCCCTCCACTTT
TRBJ2-3 NA TRBD2 TRBV19 CASSISGRGTDTQYF TGTGCCAGTAGTATCAGCGGGAGAGGGACAGATACGCAGTATTTT
TRBJ1-1 NA NA TRBV11-2 CASSFTRMNTEAFF TGTGCCAGCAGCTTCACCAGGATGAACACTGAAGCTTTCTTT
TRBJ2-5 NA TRBD2 TRBV5-4 CAIASGGPSGETQYF TGTGCCATCGCTAGCGGGGGGCCCTCCGGGGAGACCCAGTACTTC
TRBJ1-5 few NA TRBV28 CASSFSSRGSNQPQHF TGTGCCAGCAGTTTTTCGTCGCGGGGGAGCAATCAGCCCCAGCATTTT
TRBJ1-1 NA NA TRBV16 CASSQDYQGTRGEAFF TGTGCCAGCAGCCAGGACTATCAGGGAACCCGCGGGGAAGCTTTCTTT
TRBJ2-5 NA NA TRBV5-1 CASSLKGGDETQYF TGCGCCAGCAGCTTGAAAGGGGGAGACGAGACCCAGTACTTC
TRBJ1-1 NA TRBD1 TRBV5-1 CASMSGGTVLEAFF TGCGCCAGCATGTCAGGGGGTACGGTTTTAGAAGCTTTCTTT
TRBJ2-5 NA NA TRBV7-8 CASSLAGQPETQYF TGTGCCAGCAGCTTAGCGGGGCAGCCAGAGACCCAGTACTTC
TRBJ2-7 once TRBD2 TRBV9 CASGSSGSSYEQYF TGTGCCAGCGGGAGCAGCGGGAGCTCCTACGAGCAGTACTTC
TRBJ2-1 NA NA TRBV19 CASSSGSYNEQFF TGTGCCAGTAGTTCGGGCTCCTACAATGAGCAGTTCTTC
TRBJ2-5 NA TRBD1 TRBV10-3 CAIRGTDTKETQYF TGTGCCATCAGGGGGACAGACACAAAAGAGACCCAGTACTTC
TRBJ1-2 NA NA TRBV5-4 CASTLGGGSQNYGYTF TGTGCCAGCACCCTTGGTGGCGGCAGTCAGAACTATGGCTACACCTTC